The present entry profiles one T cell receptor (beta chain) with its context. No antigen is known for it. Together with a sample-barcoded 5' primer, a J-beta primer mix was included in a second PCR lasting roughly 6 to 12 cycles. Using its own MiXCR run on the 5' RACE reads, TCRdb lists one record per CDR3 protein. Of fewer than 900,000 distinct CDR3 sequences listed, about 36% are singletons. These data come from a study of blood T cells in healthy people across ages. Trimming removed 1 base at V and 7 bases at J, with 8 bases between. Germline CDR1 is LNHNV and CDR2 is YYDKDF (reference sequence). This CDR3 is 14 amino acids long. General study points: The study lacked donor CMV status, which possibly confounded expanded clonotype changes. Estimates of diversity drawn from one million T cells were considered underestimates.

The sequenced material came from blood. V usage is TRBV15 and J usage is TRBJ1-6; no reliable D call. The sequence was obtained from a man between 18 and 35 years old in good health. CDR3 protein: CATSRAGGNSPLHF. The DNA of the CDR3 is TGTGCCACCAGCAGAGCCGGCGGGAATTCACCCCTCCACTTT.